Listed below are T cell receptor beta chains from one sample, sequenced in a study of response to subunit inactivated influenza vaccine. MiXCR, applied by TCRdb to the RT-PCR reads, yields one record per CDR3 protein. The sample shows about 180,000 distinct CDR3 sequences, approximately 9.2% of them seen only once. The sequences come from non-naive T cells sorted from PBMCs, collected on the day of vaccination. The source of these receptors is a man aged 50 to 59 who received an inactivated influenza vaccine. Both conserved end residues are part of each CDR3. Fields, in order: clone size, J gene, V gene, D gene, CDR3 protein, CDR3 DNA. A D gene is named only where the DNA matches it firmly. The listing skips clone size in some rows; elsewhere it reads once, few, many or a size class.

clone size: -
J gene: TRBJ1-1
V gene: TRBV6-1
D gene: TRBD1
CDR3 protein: CASSTRDRGTEAFF
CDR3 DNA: TGTGCCAGCAGTACCCGGGACAGGGGCACTGAAGCTTTCTTT

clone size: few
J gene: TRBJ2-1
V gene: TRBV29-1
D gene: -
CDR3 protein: CSVERQGSYNEQFF
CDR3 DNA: TGCAGCGTTGAACGGCAGGGTTCCTACAATGAGCAGTTCTTC

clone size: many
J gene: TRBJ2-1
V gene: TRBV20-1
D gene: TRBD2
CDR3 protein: CSAPDASGAHNEQFF
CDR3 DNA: TGCAGTGCCCCCGATGCTAGCGGGGCGCACAATGAGCAGTTCTTC

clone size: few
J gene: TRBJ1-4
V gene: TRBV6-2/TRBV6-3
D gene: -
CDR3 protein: CASQRGSDEKLFF
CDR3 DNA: TGTGCCAGCCAACGGGGGTCGGATGAAAAACTGTTTTTT

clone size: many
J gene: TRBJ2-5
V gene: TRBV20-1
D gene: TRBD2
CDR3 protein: CSARDGLAGKETQYF
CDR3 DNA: TGCAGTGCTAGAGATGGACTAGCGGGGAAGGAGACCCAGTACTTC

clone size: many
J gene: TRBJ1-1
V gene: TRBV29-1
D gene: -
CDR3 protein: CSVAREGGNTEAFF
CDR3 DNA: TGCAGCGTTGCCCGGGAAGGGGGGAACACTGAAGCTTTCTTT

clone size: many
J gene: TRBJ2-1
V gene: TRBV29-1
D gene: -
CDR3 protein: CSVGRSAYNEQFF
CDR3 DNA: TGCAGCGTTGGCAGGTCTGCCTACAATGAGCAGTTCTTC

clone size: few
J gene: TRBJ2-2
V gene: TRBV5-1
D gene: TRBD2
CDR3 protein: CASSLTSGGANTGELFF
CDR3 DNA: TGCGCCAGCAGCCTTACTAGCGGGGGGGCGAACACCGGGGAGCTGTTTTTT

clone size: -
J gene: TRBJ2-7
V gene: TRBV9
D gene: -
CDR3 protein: CASSSTGNSYEQYF
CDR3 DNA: TGTGCCAGCAGCTCCACAGGTAACTCCTACGAGCAGTACTTC

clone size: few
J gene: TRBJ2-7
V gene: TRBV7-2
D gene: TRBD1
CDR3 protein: CASSFGRRQGAYEQYF
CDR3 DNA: TGTGCCAGCAGCTTCGGGCGGAGACAGGGGGCCTACGAGCAGTACTTC

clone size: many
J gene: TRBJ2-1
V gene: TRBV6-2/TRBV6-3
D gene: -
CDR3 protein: CASSYEWGSHNEQFF
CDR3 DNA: TGTGCCAGCAGTTACGAGTGGGGGAGTCACAATGAGCAGTTCTTC

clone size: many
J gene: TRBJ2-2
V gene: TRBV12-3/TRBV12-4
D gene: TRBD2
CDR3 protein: CASSTGLGRGELFF
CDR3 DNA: TGTGCCAGCAGTACGGGACTAGGCAGGGGGGAGCTGTTTTTT

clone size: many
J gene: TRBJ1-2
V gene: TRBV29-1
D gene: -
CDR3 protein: CSVVAGGGYTF
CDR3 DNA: TGCAGCGTTGTAGCCGGGGGCGGCTACACCTTC

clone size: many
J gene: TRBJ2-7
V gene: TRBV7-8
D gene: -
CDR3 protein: CASSLMSSYEQYF
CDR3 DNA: TGTGCCAGCAGCTTAATGTCTTCCTACGAGCAGTACTTC

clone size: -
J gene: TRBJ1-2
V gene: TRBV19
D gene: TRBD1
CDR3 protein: CASAPGQGASRSYTF
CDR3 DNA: TGTGCCAGTGCGCCGGGACAGGGTGCCTCTAGAAGCTACACCTTC

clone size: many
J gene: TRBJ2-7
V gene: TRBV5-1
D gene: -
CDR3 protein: CASSTVGREQYF
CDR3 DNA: TGCGCCAGCAGCACAGTAGGTCGGGAGCAGTACTTC

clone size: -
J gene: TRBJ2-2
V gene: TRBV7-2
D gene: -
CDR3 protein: CASSVNLGSGELFF
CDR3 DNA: TGTGCCAGCAGCGTGAACTTAGGATCCGGGGAGCTGTTTTTT